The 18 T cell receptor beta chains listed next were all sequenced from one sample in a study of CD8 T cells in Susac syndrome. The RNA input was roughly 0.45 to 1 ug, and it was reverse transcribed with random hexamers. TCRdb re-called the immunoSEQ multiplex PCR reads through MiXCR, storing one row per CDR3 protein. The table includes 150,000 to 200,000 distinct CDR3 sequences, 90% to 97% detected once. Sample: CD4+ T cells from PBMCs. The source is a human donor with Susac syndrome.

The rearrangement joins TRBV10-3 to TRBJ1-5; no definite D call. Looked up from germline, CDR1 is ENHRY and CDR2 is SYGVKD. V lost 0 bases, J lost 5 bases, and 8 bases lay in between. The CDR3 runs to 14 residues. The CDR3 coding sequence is TGTGCCATCAGTGAGTCCTCGCTTTATCAGCCCCAGCATTTT. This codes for CAISESSLYQPQHF.

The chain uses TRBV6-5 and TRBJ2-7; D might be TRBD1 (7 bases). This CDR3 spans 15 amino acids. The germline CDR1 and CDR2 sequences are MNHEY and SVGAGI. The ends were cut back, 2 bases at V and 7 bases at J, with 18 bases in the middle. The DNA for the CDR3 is TGTGCCAGCAGTTACCTCCAGGGGGGACGACTGGAGCAGTACGTC. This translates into CASSYLQGGRLEQYV.

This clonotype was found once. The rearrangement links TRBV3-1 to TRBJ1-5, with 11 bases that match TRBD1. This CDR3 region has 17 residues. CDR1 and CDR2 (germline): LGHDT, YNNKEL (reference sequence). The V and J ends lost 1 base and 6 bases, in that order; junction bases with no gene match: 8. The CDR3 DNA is TGTGCCAGCAGCCAAGGAGCCGGGACAGGGGGGGGTCAGCCCCAGCATTTT. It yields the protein CASSQGAGTGGGQPQHF.

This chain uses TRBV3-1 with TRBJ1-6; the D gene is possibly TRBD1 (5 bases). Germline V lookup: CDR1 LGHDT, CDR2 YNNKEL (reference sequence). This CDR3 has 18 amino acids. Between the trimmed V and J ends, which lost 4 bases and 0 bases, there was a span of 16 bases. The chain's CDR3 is CASSPTVGASSYNSPLHF. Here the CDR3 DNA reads TGTGCCAGCAGCCCGACGGTTGGGGCAAGCTCCTATAATTCACCCCTCCACTTT.

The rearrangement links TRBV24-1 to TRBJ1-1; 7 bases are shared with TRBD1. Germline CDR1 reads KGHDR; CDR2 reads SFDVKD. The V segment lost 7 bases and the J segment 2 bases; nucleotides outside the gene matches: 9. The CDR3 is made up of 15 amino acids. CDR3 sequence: CATRDGTDDNTEAFF. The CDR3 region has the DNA TGTGCCACCAGGGACGGGACAGATGATAACACTGAAGCTTTCTTT.

DNA for the CDR3: TGTGCCACCAGTGATTTCAACAGTGGGGATGGCTACACCTTC. As protein: CATSDFNSGDGYTF. The chain joins TRBV24-1 to TRBJ1-2; no firm D call. From germline, CDR1 is KGHDR and CDR2 SFDVKD. This CDR3 has 14 amino acids. V lost 1 base and J lost 6, with 11 bases in between.

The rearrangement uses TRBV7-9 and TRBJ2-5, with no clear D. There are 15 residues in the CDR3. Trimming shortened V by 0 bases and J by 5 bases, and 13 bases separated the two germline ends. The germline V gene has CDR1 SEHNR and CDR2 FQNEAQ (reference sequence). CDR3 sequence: CASSLAAAFGETQYF. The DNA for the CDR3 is TGTGCCAGCAGCTTAGCGGCCGCTTTCGGGGAGACCCAGTACTTC.

The CDR3 DNA reads TGTGCCAGCAGTGGGGAGAGAGAGACCCAGTACTTC. The encoded protein is CASSGERETQYF. This rearrangement joins TRBV28 to TRBJ2-5, with TRBD2 as a possible D gene (5 bases). Germline lookup yields CDR1 MDHEN and CDR2 SYDVKM. Deletions cut 5 bases from V and 4 bases from J, with 8 bases between. The CDR3 contains 12 residues.

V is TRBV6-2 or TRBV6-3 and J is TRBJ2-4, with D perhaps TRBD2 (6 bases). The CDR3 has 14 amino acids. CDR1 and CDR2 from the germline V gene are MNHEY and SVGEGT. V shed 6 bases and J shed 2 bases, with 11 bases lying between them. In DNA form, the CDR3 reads TGTGCCAGCAGCCGGAGGGGATCCAAAAACATTCAGTACTTC. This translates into CASSRRGSKNIQYF.

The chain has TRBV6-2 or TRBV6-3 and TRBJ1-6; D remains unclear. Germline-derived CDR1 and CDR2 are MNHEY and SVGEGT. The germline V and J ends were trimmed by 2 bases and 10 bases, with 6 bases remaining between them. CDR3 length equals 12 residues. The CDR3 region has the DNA TGTGCCAGCAGTTACGGAGGCTCACCCCTCCACTTT. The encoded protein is CASSYGGSPLHF.

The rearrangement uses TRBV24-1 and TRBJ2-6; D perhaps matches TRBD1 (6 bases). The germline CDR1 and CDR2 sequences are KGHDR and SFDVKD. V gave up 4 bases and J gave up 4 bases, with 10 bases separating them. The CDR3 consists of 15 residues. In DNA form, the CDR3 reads TGTGCCACCAGTGAAACCGGGACAGGGGCCAACGTCCTGACTTTC. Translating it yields CATSETGTGANVLTF.

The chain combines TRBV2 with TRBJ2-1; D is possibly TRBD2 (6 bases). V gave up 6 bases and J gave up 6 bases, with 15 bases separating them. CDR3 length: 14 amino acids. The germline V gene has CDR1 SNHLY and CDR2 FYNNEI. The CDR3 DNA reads TGTGCCAGCAGACTAGCAGGGTGGGGCAATGAGCAGTTCTTC. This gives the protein CASRLAGWGNEQFF. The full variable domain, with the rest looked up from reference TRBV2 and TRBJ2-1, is EPEVTQTPSHQVTQMGQEVILRCVPISNHLYFYWYRQILGQKVEFLVSFYNNEISEKSEIFDDQFSVERPDGSNFTLKIRSTKLEDSAMYFCASRLAGWGNEQFFGPGTRLTVL.

The CDR3 nucleotides read TGTGCCTGGAGTGTACAAGGGCATGGCTACACCTTC. This gives the protein CAWSVQGHGYTF. This chain links TRBV30 with TRBJ1-2; D is ambiguous. This CDR3 contains 12 residues. Trimming left V 0 bases short and J 6 bases short, with 8 bases between. From germline, CDR1 is GTSNPN and CDR2 SVGIG (reference sequence).

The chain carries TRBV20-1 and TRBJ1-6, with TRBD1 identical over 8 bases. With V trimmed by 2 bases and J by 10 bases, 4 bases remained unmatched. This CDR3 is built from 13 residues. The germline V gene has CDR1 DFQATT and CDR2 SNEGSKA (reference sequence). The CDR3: CSARQGARSPLHF. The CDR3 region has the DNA TGCAGTGCTAGACAGGGGGCCCGCTCACCCCTCCACTTT.

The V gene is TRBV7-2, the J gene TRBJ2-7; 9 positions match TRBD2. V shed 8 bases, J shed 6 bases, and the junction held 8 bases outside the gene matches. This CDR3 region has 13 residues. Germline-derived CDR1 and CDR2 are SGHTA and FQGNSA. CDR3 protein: CASGLAGRGEQYF. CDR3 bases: TGTGCCAGCGGTCTAGCGGGAAGGGGCGAGCAGTACTTC.

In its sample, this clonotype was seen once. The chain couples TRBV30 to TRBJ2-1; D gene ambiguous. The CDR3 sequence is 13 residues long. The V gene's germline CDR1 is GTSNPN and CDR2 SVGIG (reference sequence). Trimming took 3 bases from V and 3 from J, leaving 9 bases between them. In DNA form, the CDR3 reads TGTGCCTGGAGACGGCCAGTCTACAATGAGCAGTTCTTC. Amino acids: CAWRRPVYNEQFF.

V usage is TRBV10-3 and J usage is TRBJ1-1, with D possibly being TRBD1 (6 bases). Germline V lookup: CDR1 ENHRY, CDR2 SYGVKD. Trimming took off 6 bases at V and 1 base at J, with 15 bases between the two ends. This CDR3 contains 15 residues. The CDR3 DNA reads TGTGCCATCAGGAATCAGGGGAACTCGAACACTGAAGCTTTCTTT. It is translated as CAIRNQGNSNTEAFF.

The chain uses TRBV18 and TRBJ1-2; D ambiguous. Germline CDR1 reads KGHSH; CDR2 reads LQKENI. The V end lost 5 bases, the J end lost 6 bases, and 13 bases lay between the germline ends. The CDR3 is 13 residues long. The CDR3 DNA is TGTGCCAGCTCAGAGAGGACGGTAGATGGCTACACCTTC. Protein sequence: CASSERTVDGYTF. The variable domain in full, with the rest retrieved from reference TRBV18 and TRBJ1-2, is NAGVMQNPRHLVRRRGQEARLRCSPMKGHSHVYWYRQLPEEGLKFMVYLQKENIIDESGMPKERFSAEFPKEGPSILRIQQVVRGDSAAYFCASSERTVDGYTFGSGTRLTVV.